The 14 T cell receptor beta chains listed next were all sequenced from one sample in a study of regulatory T cells in long-lasting Graves disease. Both iRepertoire HTBI primers and Arm-PCR of CDR3 regions were used to build the TCR beta libraries. TCRdb re-called the multiplex PCR reads with MiXCR, one entry per CDR3 protein. The table records about 450,000 distinct CDR3 sequences, about 25% of them present only once. Time point reported: persistent/refractory GD, antithyroid drugs over 5 years with positive TRAb. PBMCs provided the RNA from which the TCR library was made. The input for sequencing was peripheral blood mononuclear cells (PBMCs), taken when the disease was refractory, from a patient treated with antithyroid drugs. These receptors originate from a female donor with Graves disease.

This clonotype has just a few counts. The gene calls are TRBV5-1 and TRBJ2-2; TRBD2 aligns across 7 bases. Germline V CDR1 and CDR2: SGHRS, YFSETQ. V shed 4 bases, J shed 6 bases, and the junction held 3 bases outside the gene matches. The CDR3 extends over 13 amino acids. CDR3 sequence reads: CASSPTSAGELFF. CDR3 nucleotides: TGCGCCAGCAGCCCAACTAGCGCCGGGGAGCTGTTTTTT.

This chain joins TRBV6-5 and TRBJ2-7, with 7 nucleotides matching TRBD2. V was pared by 3 bases and J by 5 bases, with 4 bases of the junction left unmatched. Germline lookup yields CDR1 MNHEY and CDR2 SVGAGI. CDR3 length equals 13 residues. The CDR3 reads CASSYGRGDEQYF. CDR3 DNA sequence: TGTGCCAGCAGTTATGGACGGGGGGACGAGCAGTACTTC.

The chain is built from TRBV30 and TRBJ2-7; weak D call: TRBD2 (7 bases). The CDR3 has 12 residues. Germline CDR1 GTSNPN, CDR2 SVGIG (reference sequence). Trimming took off 2 bases at V and 7 bases at J, with 12 bases between the two ends. Here the CDR3 reads CAWSRGAMEQYF. CDR3 coding DNA: TGTGCCTGGAGTCGGGGGGCGATGGAGCAGTACTTC.

This clonotype was counted a few times. The chain has TRBV29-1 and TRBJ2-1, with D perhaps TRBD2 (5 bases). The germline V gene encodes CDR1 SQVTM and CDR2 ANQGSEA. The CDR3 runs to 14 residues. With 4 bases removed from V and 4 bases from J, the gap between germline ends came to 14 bases. Here the CDR3 DNA reads TGCAGCGTTGGTTTGCTAGCAGATTACAATGAGCAGTTCTTC. The encoded protein is CSVGLLADYNEQFF.

In this sample, this clonotype turned up many times. The chain is built from TRBV20-1 and TRBJ2-5; no clear D gene. The length of the CDR3 is 13 residues. The germline V gene has CDR1 DFQATT and CDR2 SNEGSKA (reference sequence). V lost 0 bases to trimming and J lost 2 bases, with 7 bases between them. The CDR3 reads CSARDGGQETQYF. CDR3 in DNA: TGCAGTGCTAGAGATGGCGGTCAAGAGACCCAGTACTTC.

This clonotype has a handful of counts. This chain joins TRBV19 and TRBJ1-2, with TRBD1 matching over 7 bases. J was trimmed by 4 bases and V by 10 bases; bases with no gene match: 6. The germline CDR1 and CDR2 sequences are LNHDA and SQIVND (reference sequence). The CDR3 is 12 residues long. For the CDR3, the DNA is TGTGCCACCTCCGGGACAGCCTATGGCTACACCTTC. Amino acids: CATSGTAYGYTF. The whole variable domain, remainder taken from reference TRBV19 and TRBJ1-2, is DGGITQSPKYLFRKEGQNVTLSCEQNLNHDAMYWYRQDPGQGLRLIYYSQIVNDFQKGDIAEGYSVSREKKESFPLTVTSAQKNPTAFYLCATSGTAYGYTFGSGTRLTVV.

The gene calls are TRBV19 and TRBJ1-2; D call uncertain. Germline V lookup: CDR1 LNHDA, CDR2 SQIVND (reference sequence). Trimming pared 1 base from V and 7 bases from J, leaving 10 bases between. The CDR3 length is 13 residues. CDR3 residues: CASSIGPASGYTF. Here the CDR3 DNA reads TGTGCCAGTAGTATAGGACCGGCCAGTGGCTACACCTTC.

This chain joins TRBV3-1 and TRBJ2-7; D not certain. Trimming removed 0 bases from V and 0 bases from J, with 6 bases in between. There are 14 residues in the CDR3. CDR1 is LGHDT, CDR2 YNNKEL, per germline (reference sequence). The DNA for the CDR3 is TGTGCCAGCAGCCAAGATCAAATCTCCTACGAGCAGTACTTC. This codes for CASSQDQISYEQYF.

To note about this clonotype: The junction differs from germline at one of its ends, possibly a read error. The CDR3 DNA reads TGTGCCAGTATGCGGGACCCTTCTGAAAAACTGCTTTTT. This encodes CASMRDPSEKLLF. V is TRBV19 and J is TRBJ1-4; tentatively, D is TRBD1 (5 bases). Germline values: CDR1 LNHDA, CDR2 SQIVND (reference sequence). The CDR3 consists of 13 residues.

The chain links TRBV19 to TRBJ2-2, with D perhaps matching TRBD1 (6 bases). Per the germline V gene, CDR1 is LNHDA and CDR2 is SQIVND (reference sequence). The V end was cut by 4 bases, the J end by 7 bases, with 13 bases between. This CDR3 has 14 residues. The CDR3 protein is CASSTTGFGGELFF. The CDR3 DNA reads TGTGCCAGTAGTACCACAGGGTTCGGCGGGGAGCTGTTTTTT.

The gene calls are TRBV27 and TRBJ2-7; D may be TRBD1 (5 bases). Germline V gene data show CDR1 as MNHEY and CDR2 as SMNVEV (reference sequence). V shed 0 bases and J shed 3 bases, with 12 bases lying between them. The CDR3 is 15 amino acids. Here the CDR3 DNA reads TGTGCCAGCAGTTTATCGCAGGGTATTGGCTACGAGCAGTACTTC. Translated: CASSLSQGIGYEQYF.

This clonotype showed up just once. This chain joins TRBV5-1 and TRBJ1-4, with 7 nucleotides matching TRBD1. V lost 4 bases and J lost 11; bases outside the gene matches: 5. The length of the CDR3 is 12 residues. Looked up from germline, CDR1 is SGHRS and CDR2 is YFSETQ. Here the CDR3 reads CASSISGGKLFF. CDR3 DNA: TGCGCCAGCAGCATCTCAGGGGGGAAACTGTTTTTT.

The rearrangement uses TRBV30 and TRBJ2-7; D tentatively reads TRBD1 or TRBD2 (6 bases each). This CDR3 has 12 residues. The V end was cut by 2 bases, the J end by 5 bases, with 10 bases between. The germline gives CDR1 GTSNPN, CDR2 SVGIG (reference sequence). CDR3 sequence reads: CAWSPRGHEQYF. The CDR3 DNA is TGTGCCTGGAGTCCACGGGGGCACGAGCAGTACTTC. The variable domain in full, with the rest retrieved from reference TRBV30 and TRBJ2-7, is SQTIHQWPATLVQPVGSPLSLECTVEGTSNPNLYWYRQAAGRGLQLLFYSVGIGQISSEVPQNLSASRPQDRQFILSSKKLLLSDSGFYLCAWSPRGHEQYFGPGTRLTVT.

A few counts support this clonotype. V gene TRBV6-1 combines with J gene TRBJ1-6, with TRBD1 as a possible D gene (6 bases). CDR1 is MNHNS, CDR2 SASEGT, per germline. The CDR3 totals 14 residues. The V end lost 7 bases, the J end lost 4 bases, and 11 bases lay between the germline ends. CDR3 sequence: CASIRDNYNSPLHF. CDR3 nucleotide sequence: TGTGCCAGCATCCGGGACAATTATAATTCACCCCTCCACTTT.